Given below is one TCR beta chain in context. This specimen belongs to a study of blood T cell repertoires in COVID-19. About the study: Samples came from the United States, Italy and Spain, spanning acute and convalescent COVID-19. T cells, B-cell-depleted T cells, or PBMCs supplied cDNA or gDNA.

Source study methods: Amplification of reference gene primers was used by the study to estimate nucleated cell counts. The method was immunoSEQ multiplex PCR; TCRdb's version includes in-frame clones alone and lacks a portion of them. V and J calls and clone size are copied from that table; D and trimming were computed from the DNA. The repertoire includes about 200,000 clones, around nine tenths of them detected once, and under 2% sits in the top ten. The clonotype was recovered from a man younger than 30 with active or convalescent COVID-19. Material: peripheral blood.

The chain's CDR3 is CASSVLAGEHNEQFF. The DNA of the CDR3 is TGTGCCAGCAGCGTTTTAGCGGGAGAACACAATGAGCAGTTCTTC. The J gene is TRBJ2-1, the V gene TRBV6-4, with 9 nucleotides matching TRBD2. The CDR3 length is 15 residues. CDR1 and CDR2 from the germline V gene are MRHNA and SNTAGT. The V segment lost 6 bases and the J segment 5 bases; nucleotides outside the gene matches: 8.